The clone carrying this T cell receptor (beta chain) was found a few times. Its antigen is not identified. For CDR3 and TCR beta VDJ profiling, genomic DNA was the template used. TCRdb used MiXCR to reprocess the reads, holding one entry per CDR3 protein. The sample includes 350,000 to 450,000 distinct CDR3 sequences, about 70% of them seen just once. This record belongs to a study of CD8+CD57+ T cells in acquired aplastic anemia. The overall study: The DNA of sorted CD4+ and CD8+ cells averaged about 3 ug. Healthy donor CD4+ samples were sequenced to a depth that averaged roughly 10 million reads.

Study findings and constraints: Significant differences in CD8+ Simpson's diversity were not observed between patients and controls. In common between the patients and the controls were around 30 CD8+ CDR3 sequences.

This CDR3 comprises 16 residues. Per the germline V gene, CDR1 is LNHDA and CDR2 is SQIVND (reference sequence). V dropped 10 bases and J dropped 2; count of bases not matched to a gene: 14. This chain joins TRBV19 and TRBJ1-3; TRBD1 matches 7 bases. The specimen was sorted CD4+, CD8+, or CD8+CD57+ T cells (not recorded which) from PBMCs. The TCR comes from a human donor in good health, serving as a control. The CDR3 region is CATDQGDTGAGNTIYF. The CDR3 coding sequence is TGTGCCACAGACCAGGGGGATACGGGGGCTGGAAACACCATATATTTT.